This T cell receptor beta chain was recorded in a study of beta chain features in type 1 diabetes. The study, taken as a whole, reports: TCRB CDR3s were moderately but significantly shorter in Type 1 diabetes patients in all four CD4+ subsets.

In the case of this clone: Its antigen is not known.

V dropped 1 base and J dropped 6 bases, with 19 bases sitting between them. Germline V gives CDR1 GTSNPN, CDR2 SVGIG (reference sequence). CDR3 length: 15 residues. The isolated RNA, all of it, was reverse transcribed, so expressed TCRB transcripts were what got sequenced. Clones were read by immunoSEQ multiplex PCR, and TCRdb kept only the in-frame ones, dropping some. The table lists about half a million clones, approximately 30% of them singletons. Sequencing was done on a sample of naive CD4+ T cells from blood. The rearrangement uses TRBV30 and TRBJ2-7; D assignment may be TRBD1 or TRBD2 (5 bases each). This TCR derives from a man aged 18 to 35 in good health. DNA of the CDR3: TGTGCCTGGAGTGCGACGGGGAAATGGGGGATCGAGCAGTACTTC. It encodes CAWSATGKWGIEQYF.